This is a list of T cell receptor beta chains from one sample in a study of blood T cell repertoires in COVID-19. Profiling relied on immunoSEQ multiplex PCR, and the TCRdb table lists in-frame clones only, not all of them. The sample has about 420,000 clones; around 90% are singletons. The sample consisted of peripheral blood. These receptors were collected from a man between 18 and 29 years old with COVID-19, enrolled during active disease. CDR3s include the opening cysteine and the closing phenylalanine or tryptophan. The D gene is left open where the match is weak. The listing skips clone size in some rows; elsewhere it reads once, few, many or a size class.

j_call	v_call	clone_size	d_call	cdr3_aa	cdr3_nt
TRBJ2-5	TRBV4-1	-	TRBD2	CASSQGNSGPETQYF	TGCGCCAGCAGCCAAGGAAATAGCGGGCCGGAGACCCAGTACTTC
TRBJ2-7	TRBV5-6	-	-	CASSRSGLYEQYF	TGTGCCAGCAGCCGTTCAGGGTTGTACGAGCAGTACTTC
TRBJ1-1	TRBV29-1	-	-	CSPGELNTEAFF	TGCAGCCCGGGAGAACTAAACACTGAAGCTTTCTTT
TRBJ2-1	TRBV7-6	-	-	CASSSSGTTYNEQFF	TGTGCCAGCAGTTCCAGCGGCACCACCTACAATGAGCAGTTCTTC
TRBJ1-2	TRBV3-1/TRBV3-2	-	-	CASSQVLAGSSYGYTF	TGTGCCAGCAGCCAAGTTTTGGCGGGTTCCTCCTATGGCTACACCTTC
TRBJ1-1	TRBV5-1	-	TRBD1	CASTKTGTENTEAFF	TGCGCCAGCACCAAAACCGGGACAGAGAACACTGAAGCTTTCTTT
TRBJ2-2	TRBV4-1	once	TRBD2	CASSQGGGDTGELFF	TGCGCCAGCAGCCAAGGGGGGGGTGACACCGGGGAGCTGTTTTTT
TRBJ2-2	TRBV2	-	-	CASRPDRGGTGELFF	TGTGCCAGCAGGCCCGACAGGGGAGGGACCGGGGAGCTGTTTTTT
TRBJ2-1	TRBV20-1	-	-	CSAERYNEQFF	TGCAGTGCTGAGAGATACAATGAGCAGTTCTTC
TRBJ2-7	TRBV12-5	-	TRBD1	CASGFLQGRTYEQYF	TGTGCTAGTGGTTTCCTACAGGGGCGAACCTACGAGCAGTACTTC
TRBJ2-5	TRBV25-1	-	TRBD2	CASSRDRGLAGVETQYF	TGTGCCAGCAGTAGGGACAGGGGACTAGCGGGAGTAGAGACCCAGTACTTC
TRBJ2-1	TRBV27	-	TRBD2	CASSGRTSVYNEQFF	TGTGCCAGCAGTGGAAGGACTAGCGTATACAATGAGCAGTTCTTC
TRBJ1-5	TRBV6-5	-	-	CASSGLSPPHF	TGTGCCAGCAGCGGTTTGTCACCCCCGCATTTT
TRBJ2-3	TRBV27	-	-	CASSRGGGDTQYF	TGTGCCAGCAGTAGGGGTGGGGGGGATACGCAGTATTTT
TRBJ1-2	TRBV3-1/TRBV3-2	-	TRBD1	CASSQDSGGAEGYTF	TGTGCCAGCAGCCAAGATTCAGGGGGCGCGGAAGGCTACACCTTC
TRBJ1-1	TRBV3-1/TRBV3-2	-	-	CASSYRDTEAFF	TGTGCCAGCAGCTACAGAGACACTGAAGCTTTCTTT
TRBJ1-2	TRBV6-5	-	TRBD1	CATTRTGGNYGYTF	TGTGCCACCACTAGGACAGGGGGCAACTATGGCTACACCTTC
TRBJ2-4	TRBV7-9	-	-	CAGTSSGNIQYF	TGTGCCGGCACAAGCTCAGGGAACATTCAGTACTTC
TRBJ1-2	TRBV20-1	-	-	CSASQHRQGGNYGYTF	TGCAGTGCTAGTCAACACCGGCAGGGCGGTAACTATGGCTACACCTTC
TRBJ1-1	TRBV7-9	-	TRBD1	CASSLAQGMNTEAFF	TGTGCCAGCAGCTTAGCACAGGGGATGAACACTGAAGCTTTCTTT
TRBJ2-6	TRBV19	-	-	CASSIREGISSGANVLTF	TGTGCCAGTAGTATCAGGGAAGGGATCAGCTCTGGGGCCAACGTCCTGACTTTC
TRBJ2-2	TRBV5-4	once	-	CASSSAANRVGNTGELFF	TGTGCCAGCAGCTCGGCCGCAAACAGGGTTGGGAACACCGGGGAGCTGTTTTTT
TRBJ2-4	TRBV5-4	-	TRBD2	CASSLATSGSNIQYF	TGTGCCAGCAGCTTGGCTACTAGCGGGAGTAACATTCAGTACTTC
TRBJ1-5	TRBV6-1	-	-	CASSEGPGNQPQHF	TGTGCCAGCAGTGAAGGCCCCGGGAATCAGCCCCAGCATTTT
TRBJ2-3	TRBV11-1	-	-	CASSLGGRGSRDTQYF	TGTGCCAGCAGCTTAGGAGGGCGAGGTTCCAGGGATACGCAGTATTTT
TRBJ2-3	TRBV5-1	-	-	CASSLAGTALTDTQYF	TGCGCCAGCAGCCTGGCGGGGACAGCACTCACAGATACGCAGTATTTT
TRBJ1-2	TRBV12-3/TRBV12-4	-	-	CASSFDGRYGYTF	TGTGCCAGCAGTTTTGACGGGAGATATGGCTACACCTTC
TRBJ1-1	TRBV21-1	-	-	CASSIGQGKSDTEAFF	TGTGCCAGCAGCATCGGACAGGGGAAATCGGACACTGAAGCTTTCTTT
TRBJ2-1	TRBV9	-	TRBD2	CASSVALAGGPNEQFF	TGTGCCAGCAGCGTAGCGCTAGCGGGAGGCCCCAATGAGCAGTTCTTC
TRBJ2-3	TRBV5-4	-	TRBD1	CASSLQGQGPDTQYF	TGTGCCAGCAGCTTGCAGGGACAGGGACCTGATACGCAGTATTTT
TRBJ2-1	TRBV2	-	-	CARSAQGGGWDNEQFF	TGTGCCCGCAGTGCACAGGGGGGGGGTTGGGACAATGAGCAGTTCTTC
TRBJ2-5	TRBV3-1/TRBV3-2	-	-	CASRPTGLGYQETQYF	TGTGCCAGCAGACCGACGGGGTTGGGGTACCAAGAGACCCAGTACTTC
TRBJ2-7	TRBV12-3/TRBV12-4	-	-	CASRASNYEQYF	TGTGCCAGCAGGGCTTCGAACTACGAGCAGTACTTC
TRBJ2-7	TRBV11-3	-	TRBD2	CASSRSGGAYEQYF	TGTGCCAGCAGCCGGAGCGGGGGGGCTTACGAGCAGTACTTC
TRBJ2-7	TRBV6-5	-	TRBD1	CASRSRDSSYEQYF	TGTGCCAGCAGGTCCCGGGACAGTTCCTACGAGCAGTACTTC
TRBJ2-1	TRBV10-1	-	TRBD2	CASSTGAGAVNEQFF	TGCGCCAGCAGTACCGGAGCGGGAGCAGTCAATGAGCAGTTCTTC
TRBJ2-7	TRBV9	-	-	CASSVAAGSHEQYF	TGTGCCAGCAGCGTAGCCGCAGGGTCCCACGAGCAGTACTTC
TRBJ2-2	TRBV5-1	-	TRBD2	CASTPRGGPGTGELFF	TGCGCCAGCACCCCGCGGGGGGGCCCGGGAACCGGGGAGCTGTTTTTT
TRBJ2-7	TRBV25-1	-	-	CASSLSYEQYF	TGTGCCAGCAGCCTCTCCTACGAGCAGTACTTC
TRBJ1-5	TRBV6-1	-	-	CASSEARGQGQPQHF	TGTGCCAGCAGTGAAGCGCGAGGGCAGGGGCAGCCCCAGCATTTT
TRBJ2-1	TRBV5-4	-	-	CASSLGAIEQFF	TGTGCCAGCAGCCTAGGCGCGATTGAGCAGTTCTTC
TRBJ1-2	TRBV10-3	-	-	CAITPVHPTRDTAYGYTF	TGTGCCATCACCCCAGTCCATCCTACGCGAGACACCGCCTATGGCTACACCTTC
TRBJ1-6	TRBV10-1	-	-	CASIKGRRETPYNSPLHF	TGCGCCAGCATCAAGGGGAGGAGGGAAACTCCCTATAATTCACCCCTCCACTTT
TRBJ2-2	TRBV7-9	few	-	CASSLDWNTGELFF	TGTGCCAGCAGCTTAGACTGGAACACCGGGGAGCTGTTTTTT
TRBJ1-5	TRBV3-1/TRBV3-2	-	-	CASSQDASYQPQHF	TGTGCCAGCAGCCAAGACGCCAGTTATCAGCCCCAGCATTTT
TRBJ1-1	TRBV18	-	-	CASSPGTLNTEAFF	TGTGCCAGCTCACCCGGGACATTGAACACTGAAGCTTTCTTT
TRBJ2-1	TRBV6-5	few	TRBD2	CASSSGGVYNEQFF	TGTGCCAGCAGTAGCGGGGGGGTTTACAATGAGCAGTTCTTC
TRBJ1-1	TRBV6-6	-	TRBD1	CASSYPRDRLNTEAFF	TGTGCCAGCAGTTACCCCCGGGACAGGCTAAACACTGAAGCTTTCTTT
TRBJ2-7	TRBV5-5	-	TRBD1	CASSLWGQGTYEQYF	TGTGCCAGCAGCTTGTGGGGACAGGGGACTTACGAGCAGTACTTC
TRBJ2-1	TRBV24-1	once	TRBD2	CATSDTSGGAREQFF	TGTGCCACCAGTGATACTAGCGGGGGGGCCCGTGAGCAGTTCTTC
TRBJ2-1	TRBV2	-	TRBD2	CASSVRTSGSSGEQFF	TGTGCCAGCAGTGTAAGGACTAGCGGGAGTTCGGGTGAGCAGTTCTTC
TRBJ2-1	TRBV7-9	-	-	CASSGSRGIGGEQFF	TGTGCCAGCAGCGGAAGTCGAGGTATAGGAGGTGAGCAGTTCTTC
TRBJ2-3	TRBV19	once	-	CASSMIPGIADTQYF	TGTGCCAGTAGTATGATCCCAGGGATCGCAGATACGCAGTATTTT
TRBJ2-1	TRBV5-4	-	TRBD2	CASSRPLSGGGSYNEQFF	TGTGCCAGCAGCCGCCCTCTTAGCGGGGGAGGCTCCTACAATGAGCAGTTCTTC
TRBJ2-2	TRBV7-3	-	TRBD1	CASSLTGVTGELFF	TGTGCCAGCAGTCTGACAGGGGTTACCGGGGAGCTGTTTTTT
TRBJ2-5	TRBV30	-	TRBD1	CAWRPWGDRGGQETQYF	TGTGCCTGGCGCCCTTGGGGGGACAGGGGAGGGCAAGAGACCCAGTACTTC
TRBJ2-7	TRBV15	-	TRBD2	CATSERNRRTSGSIYEQYF	TGTGCCACCAGCGAAAGGAACAGACGGACTAGCGGGAGTATCTACGAGCAGTACTTC
TRBJ2-3	TRBV7-5	-	-	CLKITSGSTDTQYF	TGTCTAAAGATAACTAGCGGAAGCACAGATACGCAGTATTTT